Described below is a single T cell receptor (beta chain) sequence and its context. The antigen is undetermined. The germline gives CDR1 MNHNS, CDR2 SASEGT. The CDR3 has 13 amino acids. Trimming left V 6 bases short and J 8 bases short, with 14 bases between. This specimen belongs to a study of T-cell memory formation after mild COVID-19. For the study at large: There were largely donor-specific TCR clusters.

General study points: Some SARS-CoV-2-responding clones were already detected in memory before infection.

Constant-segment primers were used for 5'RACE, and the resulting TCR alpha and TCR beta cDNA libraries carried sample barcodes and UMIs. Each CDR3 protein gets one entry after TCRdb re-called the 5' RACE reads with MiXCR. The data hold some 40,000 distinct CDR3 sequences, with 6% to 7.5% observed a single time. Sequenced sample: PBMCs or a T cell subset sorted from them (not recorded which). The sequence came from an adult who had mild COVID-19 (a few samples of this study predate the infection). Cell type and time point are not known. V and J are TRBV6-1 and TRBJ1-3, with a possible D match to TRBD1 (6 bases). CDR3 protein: CASREAGVHTIYF. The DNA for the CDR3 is TGTGCCAGCAGGGAGGCAGGGGTCCACACCATATATTTT.